Detailed here is one TCR beta chain. Its antigen is currently not known. It has no much larger one-base neighbor in the sample; base qualities were not kept. The record originates from a study of blood T cells in healthy people across ages (dated by TCRdb to the mid-2010s). With respect to the entire study: In model experiments, roughly one uniquely barcoded TCR beta cDNA molecule per two T cells was captured by template switching. The donors were divided into four age groups: young (average roughly 15 years), middle-aged (roughly 42), aged (approximately 62) and long-lived (about 79). For two donors (one aged 18 to 30 and one aged 80 or older), the study analyzed two additional independent replicas of 1 million unique cDNA reads from the same blood draw. Age-related changes in TCR beta repertoire diversity were measured in the study by deep sequencing normalized with unique cDNA molecular identifiers.

The library was produced with 5' RACE. TCRdb lists the instrument as Illumina HiSeq 2500. A second PCR of roughly 6 to 12 cycles was performed with a sample-barcoded 5' primer and a J-beta primer mix. A template-switch 5' adaptor carrying 12 random nucleotides introduced a unique molecular identifier onto each TCR beta cDNA molecule. Each sample yielded at least 2.5 million CDR3-containing paired-end reads. All of the RNA was converted into first-strand cDNA using the Mint cDNA synthesis kit, with a TRBC-specific oligonucleotide serving as the primer. Following uracil-DNA glycosylase treatment, a first 18-cycle PCR with universal primers M1SS and BC2_uni_R was performed on all cDNA. Per the source publication's procedure: Each sample was normalized by randomly selecting 1 million high-quality reads, each carrying a distinct molecular identifier. Reads sharing molecular identifiers were discarded rather than binned into consensus sequences. CDR3 identification, clonotype clustering and error correction used MiTCR with a Q25 quality threshold and the strictest error-elimination algorithm. A nonparametric unseen species model with Euler transformation was used to estimate a lower bound on total TCR beta diversity. TCRdb cleaned the public reads at Q25 with fastp, built clones with MiXCR and kept in-frame beta chains. Every distinct CDR3 protein forms one entry, paired with its most common genes and DNA. Clone size and V and J calls follow TCRdb, not the original study. The sample yields 600,000 to 900,000 distinct CDR3 sequences; around a quarter were counted once. The top ten clones comprise roughly 3.1% of the sample.

The research as a whole found: The percentage of naive T cells measured by flow cytometry correlated strongly with observed TCR beta diversity. Because donor CMV infection status was unknown, age-related changes in expanded clonotypes were potentially confounded. Total diversity estimates from one million sequenced T cells were considered lower bounds and underestimates. As age increased, observed TCR beta diversity per million T cells dropped in a roughly linear way, and a significant reduction was already evident by age around 41. Compared with the aged group, more naive CD4+ T cells, fewer expanded clones and increased TCR diversity were shown by the long-lived group, suggesting age selection. Bulk unsorted PBMC profiling prevented conclusive comparison of naive and antigen-experienced compartments.

Systemically healthy Caucasian individuals from Russia, around 39 in total and aged about 6 to 90 years, were included as donors. Each donor gave ten milliliters of peripheral blood, drawn into EDTA-treated Vacutainer tubes. Ficoll-Paque density-gradient centrifugation was used to isolate PBMCs, with at least 7 million per sample. Trizol reagent was used to extract total RNA from PBMCs, with at least 5 micrograms per sample. For every donor, an aliquot of PBMCs went through flow cytometry to measure the percentages of naive CD45RAhigh/CD27high T cells. The CDR3 has 13 amino acids, counting the end cysteine and phenylalanine. Only the CDR3 part of the read is kept: 39 bases, read in frame from the first base. V and J are truncated by 6 bases and 0 bases respectively, leaving an intervening sequence of 5 bases. CDR1 and CDR2 are read off the germline V gene as MNHEY and SVGAGI. These same data were also listed under a study on T cells of mothers and their children. The second study's paper adds: Nine systemically healthy Caucasian individuals served as donors, namely three mothers together with their six children. cDNA synthesis used all of the extracted RNA, with around 1.4 ug of RNA in each 15 ul reaction. In the second PCR, the M1S primer added sample barcodes and 2-4 random nucleotides. Over 8 million TCR beta CDR3 reads came from each mother, compared with roughly 2.8 million reads from each child. In both related and unrelated pairs, thymic selection shapes the output of TCR recombination in a similar way, with inherited differences having only a minor effect. Related mother-child pairs always showed normalized repertoire overlap that was slightly higher than in unrelated mother-child pairs, though the difference was never significant. With a sensitivity of approximately 93 clones per million clonotypes, no persistent microchimeric T cell clones were detected. To look for features that set related mother-child pairs apart from unrelated individuals, the researchers ran deep NGS to compare the TCR beta repertoires of mothers and children. Mothers averaged approximately 41 +/- 4 years of age and children averaged around 10 +/- 4 years. After adapter ligation with NEBNext reagents, the libraries were sequenced on Illumina HiSeq 2000 with 100+100 nt paired-end reads. To prevent cross-contamination, the mother and child libraries were prepared one month apart and sequenced in separate runs. For each donor, somewhere between about 500,000 and 2,000,000 distinct TCR beta clonotypes were identified. Naive TCR beta clonotypes were estimated from low-frequency clonotypes matched to each donor's FACS-determined naive share, without sorting.

The sample taken for sequencing was blood. The TCR sequence derives from a boy between 5 and 17 years old in good health. This sequence uses TRBV6-5 and TRBJ1-4; no D gene call is confident. The CDR3 region has the sequence CASRRATNEKLFF. The DNA is TGTGCCAGCAGGCGAGCAACTAATGAAAAACTGTTTTTT.